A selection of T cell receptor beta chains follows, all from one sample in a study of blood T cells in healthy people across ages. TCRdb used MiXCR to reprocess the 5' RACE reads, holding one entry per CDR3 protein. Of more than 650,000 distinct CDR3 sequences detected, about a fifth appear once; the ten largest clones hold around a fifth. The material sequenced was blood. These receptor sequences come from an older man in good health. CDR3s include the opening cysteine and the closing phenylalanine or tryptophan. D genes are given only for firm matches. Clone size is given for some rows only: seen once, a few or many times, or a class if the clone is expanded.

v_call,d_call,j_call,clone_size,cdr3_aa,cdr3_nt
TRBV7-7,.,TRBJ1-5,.,CASSSPGEPQHF,TGTGCCAGCAGTTCGCCTGGGGAGCCCCAGCATTTT
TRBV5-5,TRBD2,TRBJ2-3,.,CASSPQGTSGKDTQYF,TGTGCCAGCAGCCCACAGGGGACTAGCGGGAAAGATACGCAGTATTTT
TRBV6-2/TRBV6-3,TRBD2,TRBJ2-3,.,CASSQSGSFTDTQYF,TGTGCCAGCAGTCAAAGCGGGAGTTTCACAGATACGCAGTATTTT
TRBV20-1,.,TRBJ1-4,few,CSVLGRHEKLFF,TGCAGTGTTTTGGGACGCCATGAAAAACTGTTTTTT
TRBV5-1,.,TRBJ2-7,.,CASSSIGREQYF,TGCGCCAGCAGCTCGATTGGAAGAGAGCAGTACTTC
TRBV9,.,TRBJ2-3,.,CASSVGGISTDTRYF,TGTGCCAGCAGCGTAGGGGGCATCAGCACAGATACGCGGTATTTT
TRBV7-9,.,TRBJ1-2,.,CASSLRTNYGYTF,TGTGCCAGCAGCTTGAGGACCAACTATGGCTACACCTTC
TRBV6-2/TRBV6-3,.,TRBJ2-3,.,CASSYIVGVASTDTQYF,TGTGCCAGCAGTTACATCGTAGGGGTAGCTAGCACAGATACGCAGTATTTT
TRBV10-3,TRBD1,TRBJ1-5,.,CASGQAGSSQPQHF,TGTGCCAGCGGACAGGCAGGTTCCAGTCAGCCCCAGCATTTT
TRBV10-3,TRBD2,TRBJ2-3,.,CAISQLAEGVTDTQYF,TGTGCCATCAGCCAACTAGCGGAGGGGGTCACAGATACGCAGTATTTT
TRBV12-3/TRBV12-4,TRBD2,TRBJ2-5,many,CASSYSGGRETQYF,TGTGCCAGCAGTTATAGCGGGGGGCGAGAGACCCAGTACTTC
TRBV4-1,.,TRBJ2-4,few,CASSQDPPEAKNIQYF,TGCGCCAGCAGCCAAGACCCCCCGGAGGCCAAAAACATTCAGTACTTC
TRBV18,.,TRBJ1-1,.,CASSPRGQTDTEAFF,TGTGCCAGCTCACCCCGAGGACAGACCGACACTGAAGCTTTCTTT
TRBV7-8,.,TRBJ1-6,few,CASSLKWYNSPLHF,TGTGCCAGCAGCTTGAAGTGGTATAATTCACCCCTCCACTTT
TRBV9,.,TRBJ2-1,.,CASSKGEGAYNEQFF,TGTGCCAGCAGCAAAGGGGAGGGGGCCTACAATGAGCAGTTCTTC
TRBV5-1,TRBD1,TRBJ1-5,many,CASSLQGDQPQHF,TGCGCCAGCAGCTTGCAGGGGGATCAGCCCCAGCATTTT
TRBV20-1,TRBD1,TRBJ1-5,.,CSVAKQGASQPQHF,TGCAGTGTCGCCAAACAGGGGGCGAGTCAGCCCCAGCATTTT
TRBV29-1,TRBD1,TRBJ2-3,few,CSVPGQGGSTDTQYF,TGCAGCGTCCCCGGACAGGGCGGGAGCACAGATACGCAGTATTTT
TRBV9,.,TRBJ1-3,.,CASSDRENRNTIYF,TGTGCCAGCAGCGACAGGGAGAATCGGAACACCATATATTTT
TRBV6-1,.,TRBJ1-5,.,CASSINSNQPQHF,TGTGCCAGCAGCATAAATAGCAATCAGCCCCAGCATTTT
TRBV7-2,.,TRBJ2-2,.,CASSLEWRGTGELFF,TGTGCCAGCAGCTTAGAGTGGAGGGGCACCGGGGAGCTGTTTTTT
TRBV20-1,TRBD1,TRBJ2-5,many,CSADRTGETQYF,TGCAGTGCCGACCGGACAGGAGAGACCCAGTACTTC
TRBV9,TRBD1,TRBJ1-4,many,CASSGQQGADEKLFF,TGTGCCAGCAGCGGACAACAGGGGGCTGATGAAAAACTGTTTTTT
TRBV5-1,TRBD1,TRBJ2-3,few,CATRDRDTDTQYF,TGCGCCACCCGGGACAGGGACACAGATACGCAGTATTTT
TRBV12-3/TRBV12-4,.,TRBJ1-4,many,CASSPQGYREKLFF,TGTGCCAGCAGTCCCCAGGGTTATCGTGAAAAACTGTTTTTT
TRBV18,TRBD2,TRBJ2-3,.,CASSLEGLPGDAQYF,TGTGCCAGCTCACTAGAGGGACTACCGGGGGATGCGCAGTATTTT
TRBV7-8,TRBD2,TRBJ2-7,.,CASSLGTSVPPVYEQYF,TGTGCCAGCAGCCTCGGGACTAGCGTGCCACCAGTCTACGAGCAGTACTTC
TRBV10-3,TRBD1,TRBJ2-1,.,CAIRGTGSSYNEQFF,TGTGCCATCAGAGGGACAGGGAGCTCCTACAATGAGCAGTTCTTC
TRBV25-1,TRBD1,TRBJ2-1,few,CASSVGQGVHNEQFF,TGTGCCAGCAGTGTGGGACAGGGTGTCCACAATGAGCAGTTCTTC
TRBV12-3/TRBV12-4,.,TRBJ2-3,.,CASGYLGTDTQYF,TGTGCCAGCGGTTACTTAGGTACAGATACGCAGTATTTT
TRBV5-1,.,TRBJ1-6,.,CTSWDGRSYNSPLHF,TGCACCAGCTGGGACGGGAGGTCCTATAATTCACCCCTCCACTTT
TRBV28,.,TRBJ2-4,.,CASSLVRGNIQYF,TGTGCCAGCAGTTTAGTTCGGGGAAACATTCAGTACTTC
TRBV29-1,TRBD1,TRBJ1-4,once,CSPGRDRGMWTHEKLFF,TGCAGCCCAGGAAGGGACAGGGGTATGTGGACTCATGAAAAACTGTTTTTT
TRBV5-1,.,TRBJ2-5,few,CASSLDYGETQYF,TGCGCCAGCAGCTTGGACTATGGGGAGACCCAGTACTTC
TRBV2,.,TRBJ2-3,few,CASSEFRDGTDTQYF,TGTGCCAGCAGTGAGTTCCGGGACGGCACAGATACGCAGTATTTT
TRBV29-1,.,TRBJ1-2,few,CSVGLRDNYYGYTF,TGCAGCGTCGGCCTCCGGGACAACTACTATGGCTACACCTTC
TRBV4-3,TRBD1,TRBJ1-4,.,CASSQQDRVNEKLFF,TGCGCCAGCAGCCAACAGGACAGGGTTAATGAAAAACTGTTTTTT
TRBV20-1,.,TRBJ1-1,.,CSARASSENTEAFF,TGCAGTGCTAGAGCGAGTTCGGAGAACACTGAAGCTTTCTTT
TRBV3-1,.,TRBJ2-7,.,CASSQGVWTPYEQYF,TGTGCCAGCAGCCAAGGGGTTTGGACTCCGTACGAGCAGTACTTC
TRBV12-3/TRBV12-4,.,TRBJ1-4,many,CASSSSNEKLFF,TGTGCCAGCTCCAGTTCTAATGAAAAACTGTTTTTT
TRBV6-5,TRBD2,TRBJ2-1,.,CASSYRSGRDNEQFF,TGTGCCAGCAGTTATCGGAGCGGGAGGGACAATGAGCAGTTCTTC
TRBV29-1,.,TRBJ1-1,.,CNTVMNTEAFF,TGCAACACTGTCATGAACACTGAAGCTTTCTTT
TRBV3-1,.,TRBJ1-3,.,CASSQATGRPGNTIYF,TGTGCCAGCAGCCAGGCCACAGGCCGCCCTGGAAACACCATATATTTT
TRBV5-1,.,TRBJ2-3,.,CASSTTGGADTQYF,TGCGCCAGCAGCACTACAGGGGGGGCAGATACGCAGTATTTT
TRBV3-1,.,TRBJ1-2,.,CASSQAHKGANYGYTF,TGTGCCAGCAGCCAAGCTCACAAGGGGGCTAACTATGGCTACACCTTC
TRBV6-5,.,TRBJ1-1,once,CASTEGGPEAFF,TGTGCCAGCACCGAAGGGGGACCTGAAGCTTTCTTT
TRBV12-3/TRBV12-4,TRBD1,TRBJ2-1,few,CASSRTGTGVDEQFF,TGTGCCAGCAGCCGGACCGGGACAGGGGTGGATGAGCAGTTCTTC